These 3 T cell receptor beta chains came from one sample sequenced in a study of metastatic and nonmetastatic thyroid tumors. No patient had received any treatment before thyroid surgery. TCRdb reprocessed the PCR reads using MiXCR. The sample has about 13,000 clones, approximately 22% seen once. The sample taken for sequencing was blood. The receptor set was obtained from a female donor with papillary thyroid cancer or a benign thyroid nodule (not recorded which). Some clones in this sample may be carry-over from other donors' samples.

This clone showed up many times. The rearrangement links TRBV18 to TRBJ1-1, with unresolved D. Germline assignment: CDR1 KGHSH and CDR2 LQKENI. Trimming stripped 3 bases from V and 1 base from J, with 6 bases between. This CDR3 contains 13 residues. As DNA, the CDR3 is TGTGCCAGCTCACCCCTGGAGAACACTGAAGCTTTCTTT. Translation: CASSPLENTEAFF.

By its share, this clone is medium-sized. This rearrangement joins TRBV24-1 to TRBJ2-2; TRBD2 might be the D (6 bases). V gave up 3 bases and J gave up 1 base, with 11 bases separating them. This CDR3 is 16 amino acids long. CDR1 and CDR2 from the germline V gene are KGHDR and SFDVKD. Here the CDR3 DNA reads TGTGCCACCAGTGATCCGGGGGTAAGGAACACCGGGGAGCTGTTTTTT. Protein sequence: CATSDPGVRNTGELFF.

In its sample, this clone ranks as medium-sized. DNA of the CDR3: TGTGCCAGCAAGACGGGTCGGGACTATGGCTACACCTTC. Translated: CASKTGRDYGYTF. This sequence joins TRBV6-1 and TRBJ1-2; no reliable D call. Germline V CDR1 and CDR2: MNHNS, SASEGT. V was clipped by 7 bases and J by 3 bases, with 12 bases between them. This CDR3 comprises 13 residues.